These T cell receptor beta chains were read from a single sample in a study of post-analysis software for immune sequencing data. Using its own MiXCR run on the PCR reads, TCRdb lists one record per CDR3 protein. The data show approximately 660,000 distinct CDR3 sequences, with 55% to 70% seen just once and about 11% held by the top ten. Sequencing was done on a sample of blood. The receptors were sampled from a girl aged 2-10 years with multiple sclerosis. CDR3s include the opening cysteine and the closing phenylalanine or tryptophan. A D gene is named only where the DNA matches it firmly. The size entry is marked missing in some rows and otherwise reads once, few, many or a size class.

TRBJ2-3 | NA | TRBV9 | NA | CASQPQPSTDTQYF | TGTGCCAGCCAGCCTCAGCCTAGCACAGATACGCAGTATTTT
TRBJ2-1 | few | TRBV5-6 | NA | CASSSGNKDEQFF | TGTGCCAGCTCGTCAGGGAATAAGGATGAGCAGTTCTTC
TRBJ2-7 | once | TRBV3-1 | TRBD1 | CASSQGWTGRTYEQYF | TGTGCCAGCAGCCAAGGGTGGACAGGAAGGACCTACGAGCAGTACTTC
TRBJ2-1 | few | TRBV7-9 | NA | CASSPGLEETQFF | TGTGCCAGCAGCCCTGGACTGGAAGAGACCCAGTTCTTC
TRBJ2-5 | NA | TRBV6-5 | NA | CASSYSGIGETQYF | TGTGCCAGTAGTTACTCAGGGATAGGAGAGACCCAGTACTTC
TRBJ2-6 | NA | TRBV3-1 | NA | CASSHLRGVSGANVLTF | TGTGCCAGCAGCCATCTAAGGGGGGTTTCTGGGGCCAACGTCCTGACTTTC
TRBJ2-3 | NA | TRBV29-1 | NA | CSVSKVEGKDTQYF | TGCAGCGTGAGTAAGGTGGAGGGTAAAGATACGCAGTATTTT
TRBJ2-1 | NA | TRBV20-1 | NA | CSASPRRMFGGQFF | TGCAGTGCTAGTCCTCGGCGGATGTTTGGTGGGCAGTTCTTC
TRBJ1-1 | NA | TRBV3-1 | TRBD1 | CASRTGLGEAFF | TGTGCCAGCAGGACAGGGTTGGGTGAAGCTTTCTTT
TRBJ2-5 | NA | TRBV20-1 | TRBD2 | CSASPIAGGETQYF | TGCAGTGCCAGCCCCATAGCGGGAGGGGAGACCCAGTACTTC
TRBJ1-6 | NA | TRBV27 | NA | CASSHGTYDSPLHF | TGTGCCAGCAGTCATGGGACGTACGATTCACCCCTCCACTTT
TRBJ2-7 | NA | TRBV27 | TRBD1 | CASSSPGQGIHEQYF | TGTGCCAGCAGCTCCCCGGGACAGGGGATCCACGAGCAGTACTTC
TRBJ2-2 | NA | TRBV4-3 | NA | CASSPGPRTDTGELFF | TGCGCCAGCAGCCCGGGGCCCAGAACGGACACCGGGGAGCTGTTTTTT
TRBJ2-5 | NA | TRBV25-1 | NA | CASSRGVGGTQYF | TGTGCCAGCAGTAGAGGAGTTGGTGGGACCCAGTACTTC
TRBJ1-4 | few | TRBV7-9 | NA | CASSLRMNGAKLFF | TGTGCCAGCAGCTTACGGATGAACGGGGCAAAACTGTTTTTT
TRBJ2-3 | once | TRBV5-1 | TRBD1 | CASSLGRGTLTDTQYF | TGCGCCAGCAGCTTGGGCAGGGGGACCCTCACAGATACGCAGTATTTT
TRBJ2-1 | NA | TRBV11-2 | NA | CASSLVQRVNEQFF | TGTGCCAGCAGCTTAGTGCAGAGAGTTAATGAGCAGTTCTTC
TRBJ2-3 | NA | TRBV15 | NA | CATSGGGTDTQYF | TGTGCCACCAGCGGTGGAGGTACAGATACGCAGTATTTT
TRBJ2-5 | NA | TRBV4-2 | TRBD2 | CASSQGTSGYQETQYF | TGTGCCAGCAGCCAGGGGACTAGCGGGTACCAAGAGACCCAGTACTTC
TRBJ2-1 | NA | TRBV7-6 | TRBD2 | CASSGWTSGWNEQFF | TGTGCCAGCAGCGGATGGACTAGCGGCTGGAATGAGCAGTTCTTC
TRBJ2-1 | few | TRBV11-3 | NA | CASSLFKGIGGYNEQFF | TGTGCCAGCAGCTTATTTAAAGGTATAGGTGGGTACAATGAGCAGTTCTTC
TRBJ1-2 | few | TRBV7-8 | TRBD1 | CASSYHPTGGIDYGYTF | TGTGCCAGCAGCTACCACCCGACAGGGGGCATCGACTATGGCTACACCTTC
TRBJ2-3 | NA | TRBV13 | TRBD2 | CASSSSGLFTDTQYF | TGTGCCAGCAGCTCTAGCGGCCTGTTCACAGATACGCAGTATTTT
TRBJ1-1 | few | TRBV12-3/TRBV12-4 | NA | CASSYTGRTEAFF | TGTGCCAGCAGTTATACGGGGCGGACTGAAGCTTTCTTT
TRBJ2-1 | few | TRBV7-3 | TRBD2 | CASSSLSGRSYNEQFF | TGTGCCAGCAGCTCACTTAGCGGGAGGTCCTACAATGAGCAGTTCTTC
TRBJ2-5 | NA | TRBV6-6 | TRBD1 | CASRGQGRSQETQYF | TGTGCCAGCAGGGGACAGGGAAGGTCACAAGAGACCCAGTACTTC
TRBJ2-1 | NA | TRBV29-1 | NA | CSVVWGIREQFF | TGCAGCGTTGTGTGGGGGATCCGGGAGCAGTTCTTC
TRBJ2-5 | NA | TRBV20-1 | NA | CSASEWATPQSETQYF | TGCAGTGCTAGTGAATGGGCAACACCCCAGTCTGAGACCCAGTACTTC
TRBJ2-7 | few | TRBV5-1 | NA | CASSFGGLDYEQYF | TGCGCCAGCAGCTTTGGTGGGCTAGACTACGAGCAGTACTTC
TRBJ2-1 | NA | TRBV14 | NA | CAISQPGPPYNEQFF | TGTGCCATCAGCCAACCCGGTCCCCCCTACAATGAGCAGTTCTTC
TRBJ2-5 | NA | TRBV7-9 | NA | CASSLGVASEQYF | TGTGCCAGCAGCTTAGGGGTGGCTAGCGAACAGTACTTC
TRBJ2-7 | NA | TRBV28 | NA | CASSQQVNYEQYF | TGTGCCAGCAGTCAACAGGTTAACTACGAGCAGTACTTC
TRBJ2-1 | NA | TRBV10-3 | NA | CATGGSGFYNEQFF | TGTGCCACCGGAGGGTCGGGGTTTTACAATGAGCAGTTCTTC
TRBJ2-3 | few | TRBV28 | NA | CASSSRRSTDTQYF | TGTGCCAGCAGTTCGCGCAGGAGCACAGATACGCAGTATTTT
TRBJ2-7 | NA | TRBV27 | TRBD1 | CASSWQLTGQASEQYF | TGTGCCAGCAGTTGGCAACTTACGGGACAGGCAAGCGAGCAGTACTTC
TRBJ2-5 | NA | TRBV10-3 | TRBD2 | CAMREGLGETQYF | TGTGCTATGAGGGAGGGCCTAGGGGAGACCCAGTACTTC
TRBJ2-5 | NA | TRBV29-1 | NA | CSAQGSTETQYF | TGCAGCGCCCAGGGGAGTACGGAGACCCAGTACTTC
TRBJ1-1 | few | TRBV29-1 | NA | CSVEDSTDEAFF | TGCAGCGTTGAAGACTCGACAGATGAAGCTTTCTTT
TRBJ2-7 | NA | TRBV7-2 | TRBD1 | CASSLQQGDYEQYF | TGTGCCAGCAGCTTACAACAGGGGGACTACGAGCAGTACTTC
TRBJ2-3 | NA | TRBV28 | NA | CASSLSQDTTDTQYF | TGTGCCAGCAGTTTGTCGCAGGACACCACAGATACGCAGTATTTT
TRBJ2-5 | NA | TRBV4-1 | TRBD1 | CASSIGQGSETQYF | TGCGCCAGCAGCATAGGACAGGGGTCAGAGACCCAGTACTTC
TRBJ2-3 | NA | TRBV10-3 | NA | CAISETRGREDTDTQYF | TGTGCCATCAGTGAGACCAGAGGCAGGGAGGACACAGATACGCAGTATTTT
TRBJ2-3 | once | TRBV20-1 | NA | CSARRGRITDTQYF | TGCAGTGCTAGAAGAGGGAGAATCACAGATACGCAGTATTTT
TRBJ2-7 | NA | TRBV6-5 | TRBD2 | CASSSLAGGPRSSYEQYF | TGTGCCAGCAGTTCTCTAGCGGGAGGGCCCCGGAGCTCCTACGAGCAGTACTTC
TRBJ2-4 | NA | TRBV28 | TRBD2 | CVSRPGGLAKNIQYF | TGTGTCAGCAGACCGGGGGGGCTAGCCAAAAACATTCAGTACTTC
TRBJ2-7 | NA | TRBV12-3/TRBV12-4 | TRBD1 | CASREGTGWSYEQYF | TGTGCCAGCAGGGAAGGGACAGGGTGGTCCTACGAGCAGTACTTC
TRBJ2-3 | NA | TRBV9 | NA | CASSERKEGGRTDTQYF | TGTGCCAGCAGCGAACGTAAGGAGGGAGGACGCACAGATACGCAGTATTTT
TRBJ2-6 | NA | TRBV5-1 | NA | CASSLAGRGLVGGANVLTF | TGCGCCAGCAGCTTGGCCGGCAGGGGCCTGGTTGGTGGGGCCAACGTCCTGACTTTC
TRBJ2-5 | once | TRBV6-2/TRBV6-3 | TRBD2 | CASSYSGLAGAQGTQYF | TGTGCCAGCAGTTACTCAGGACTAGCGGGGGCCCAAGGGACCCAGTACTTC
TRBJ1-2 | NA | TRBV20-1 | NA | CSARVQVSDGYTF | TGCAGTGCTAGAGTTCAGGTTTCCGATGGCTACACCTTC
TRBJ2-1 | NA | TRBV7-2 | TRBD2 | CASSLGGSGGNEQFF | TGTGCCAGCAGCTTAGGTGGTAGCGGGGGCAATGAGCAGTTCTTC
TRBJ2-5 | few | TRBV3-1 | NA | CASSPTRQETQYF | TGTGCCAGCAGCCCCACCCGGCAAGAGACCCAGTACTTC
TRBJ2-7 | few | TRBV11-2 | TRBD2 | CASSLSSGVNEQYF | TGTGCCAGCAGCTTAAGTAGCGGGGTAAACGAGCAGTACTTC
TRBJ2-3 | few | TRBV29-1 | TRBD2 | CSVDIPDSSDTSGSSDTQYF | TGCAGCGTTGATATCCCTGACTCTAGCGACACTAGCGGGAGTTCAGATACGCAGTATTTT
TRBJ2-1 | few | TRBV4-2 | TRBD2 | CASSQETSGGYNEQFF | TGTGCCAGCAGCCAAGAGACTAGCGGCGGTTACAATGAGCAGTTCTTC